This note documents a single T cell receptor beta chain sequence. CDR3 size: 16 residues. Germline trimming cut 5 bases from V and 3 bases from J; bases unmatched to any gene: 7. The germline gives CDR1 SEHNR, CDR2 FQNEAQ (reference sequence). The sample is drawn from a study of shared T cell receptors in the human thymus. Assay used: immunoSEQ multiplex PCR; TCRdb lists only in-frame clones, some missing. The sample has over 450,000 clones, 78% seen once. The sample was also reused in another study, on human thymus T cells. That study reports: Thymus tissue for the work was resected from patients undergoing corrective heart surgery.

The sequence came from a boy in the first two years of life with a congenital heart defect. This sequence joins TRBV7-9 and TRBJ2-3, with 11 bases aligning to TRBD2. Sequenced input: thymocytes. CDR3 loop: CASSPASGRWTDTQYF. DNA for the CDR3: TGTGCCAGCAGCCCGGCTAGCGGGAGGTGGACAGATACGCAGTATTTT.